This TCR beta chain derives from a study of human T cells and chemical hapten exposure. CDR3 length: 11 residues. V was pared by 5 bases and J by 10 bases, with 9 bases between. TCRdb re-derived calls from the RACE reads in MiXCR, one entry per CDR3 protein. The sample carries some 380,000 distinct CDR3 sequences, about 4.4% recorded once. This clonotype occurred many times. This sample's time point: patch test 1, 2 weeks after DPC sensitization. Regarding treatment: therapeutic diphenylcyclopropenone sensitization with weekly scalp DPC. This sequence joins TRBV12-3 or TRBV12-4 and TRBJ2-1; D is unclear. The TCR was taken from a woman in her forties or fifties with alopecia areata. Some clones in this sample may be carry-over from other donors' samples. The specimen comprised whole blood, sampled in connection with sensitization to the hapten diphenylcyclopropenone (DPC). CDR3 residues: CASSPRAEQFF. The DNA for the CDR3 is TGTGCCAGCAGTCCTAGGGCGGAGCAGTTCTTC.